The TCR beta chain described here comes from a study of cytomegalovirus exposure and HLA in healthy donors. General study findings and limits: Cytomegalovirus-associated TCR beta chains were listed, numbering around 150. An analysis done earlier found most TCR beta V segments productive about 87% or about 30% of the time. Later analysis suggested most CMV-associated TCR beta chains were HLA-restricted. Researchers had no immune exposure information except CMV serostatus available.

Germline CDR1 MNHEY, CDR2 SMNVEV (reference sequence). The CDR3 has 17 amino acids. Trimming stripped 0 bases from V and 2 bases from J, with 14 bases between. The PCR was carried out with 60 Vbeta primers and 13 Jbeta primers. Libraries were prepared by immunoSEQ multiplex PCR; TCRdb keeps only in-frame clonotypes and omits some of them. The sample records 200,000 to 250,000 clones, 60% to 85% being singletons. This clone was observed a single time. No antigen is known for it. This TCR was recovered from a middle-aged man in good health and CMV-seronegative. Sequenced sample: PBMCs. The chain links TRBV27 to TRBJ2-1; D is possibly TRBD2 (6 bases). CDR3 sequence reads: CASSLSWLATTYNEQFF. CDR3 sequence (DNA): TGTGCCAGCAGTTTATCGTGGCTAGCGACTACCTACAATGAGCAGTTCTTC.